These 9 T cell receptor beta chains share one sample of origin, sequenced in a study of cytomegalovirus exposure and HLA in healthy donors. PCR amplification relied on 60 Vbeta primers (plus 13 Jbeta primers). Measured with immunoSEQ multiplex PCR; TCRdb has only the in-frame clones, and not every one. The sample consists of about 160,000 clones, over 70% of them appearing once. Sequencing was performed on PBMCs. Receptor source: a woman aged 45-59 years in good health and CMV-seropositive.

This clone appeared a few times. The J gene is TRBJ1-1, the V gene TRBV13, with TRBD1 matching 7 bases. Per germline, CDR1 PRHDT and CDR2 FYEKMQ (reference sequence). The length of the CDR3 is 13 residues. J gave up 7 bases and V 4 bases, and 6 bases lay outside the gene matches. Here the CDR3 DNA reads TGTGCCAGCAGCTCCTCGGGGACAGATGAAGCTTTCTTT. This codes for CASSSSGTDEAFF. Supplemented by reference TRBV13 and TRBJ1-1, the full variable domain reads AAGVIQSPRHLIKEKRETATLKCYPIPRHDTVYWYQQGPGQDPQFLISFYEKMQSDKGSIPDRFSAQQFSDYHSELNMSSLELGDSALYFCASSSSGTDEAFFGQGTRLTVV.

The V call is TRBV2, the J call TRBJ2-3; perhaps TRBD2 as D (5 bases). V lost 5 bases, J lost 4 bases, and 16 bases lay in between. The CDR3 is made up of 15 amino acids. The V gene's germline CDR1 is SNHLY and CDR2 FYNNEI. For the CDR3, the DNA is TGTGCCAGCAGTCCCTGGTCGACGAGGGCAGATACGCAGTATTTT. Its protein is CASSPWSTRADTQYF.

The chain couples TRBV7-3 to TRBJ1-1, with 9 bases identical to TRBD1. The CDR3 is 13 amino acids. Germline lookup yields CDR1 SGHTA and CDR2 FQGTGA. After removal of 8 bases from V and 7 bases from J, the junction contained 8 bases not matched to a gene. CDR3 amino acids: CASSGQGFGEAFF. CDR3 nucleotides: TGTGCCAGCTCGGGACAGGGCTTTGGTGAAGCTTTCTTT. The full variable domain, in which reference TRBV7-3 and TRBJ1-1 provide the parts outside the CDR3, is GAGVSQTPSNKVTEKGKYVELRCDPISGHTALYWYRQSLGQGPEFLIYFQGTGAADDSGLPNDRFFAVRPEGSVSTLKIQRTERGDSAVYLCASSGQGFGEAFFGQGTRLTVV.

The chain carries TRBV7-3 and TRBJ1-2; 12 nucleotides match TRBD1. CDR1 is SGHTA and CDR2 is FQGTGA in the germline V gene. J gave up 8 bases and V 1 base, and 14 bases lay outside the gene matches. This CDR3 comprises 18 residues. The CDR3 loop is CASSLKGTGGGERGGYTF. CDR3 nucleotides: TGTGCCAGCAGCTTAAAGGGGACAGGGGGCGGCGAAAGAGGCGGCTACACCTTC.

This chain connects TRBV5-1 to TRBJ2-7; 8 nucleotides agree with TRBD1. This CDR3 has 16 residues. V lost 0 bases to trimming and J lost 6 bases; unmatched junction nucleotides: 11. CDR1 SGHRS and CDR2 YFSETQ come from the germline V gene. The CDR3, as DNA: TGCGCCAGCAGCTTGGTTGGGGTGACAGGGGTTGTCGAGCAGTACTTC. This gives the protein CASSLVGVTGVVEQYF.

The V gene is TRBV5-1, the J gene TRBJ2-7; TRBD1 matches 8 bases. The CDR3 is made up of 14 amino acids. CDR1 and CDR2 from the germline V gene are SGHRS and YFSETQ. The trim removed 0 bases at V and 6 bases at J, leaving 5 bases unmatched. This CDR3 is CASSLGQGIGEQYF. The CDR3 DNA is TGCGCCAGCAGCTTGGGACAGGGGATCGGCGAGCAGTACTTC.

V usage is TRBV6-5 and J usage is TRBJ1-3; no reliable D call. The V end was cut by 3 bases, the J end by 2 bases, with 5 bases between. Germline CDR1 reads MNHEY; CDR2 reads SVGAGI. The CDR3 runs 13 residues. The CDR3 sequence is CASSYSTGNTIYF. CDR3 bases: TGTGCCAGCAGTTATTCAACTGGAAACACCATATATTTT.

This clone appeared a few times. The chain recombines TRBV20-1 with TRBJ1-2; 7 bases line up with TRBD1. Germline trimming cut 6 bases from V and 2 bases from J; bases unmatched to any gene: 0. This CDR3 is 11 amino acids long. CDR1 is DFQATT, CDR2 SNEGSKA, per germline (reference sequence). Here the CDR3 reads CSAQGNYGYTF. Here the CDR3 DNA reads TGCAGTGCACAGGGGAACTATGGCTACACCTTC.

This sequence joins TRBV30 and TRBJ1-2; D unclear. The germline V and J ends were trimmed by 2 bases and 3 bases, with 4 bases remaining between them. CDR3 length equals 11 residues. CDR1 and CDR2 from the germline V gene are GTSNPN and SVGIG (reference sequence). This CDR3 reads CAWSTDYGYTF. The CDR3 DNA follows: TGTGCCTGGAGTACGGACTATGGCTACACCTTC. The variable domain in full, completed from reference TRBV30 and TRBJ1-2, reads SQTIHQWPATLVQPVGSPLSLECTVEGTSNPNLYWYRQAAGRGLQLLFYSVGIGQISSEVPQNLSASRPQDRQFILSSKKLLLSDSGFYLCAWSTDYGYTFGSGTRLTVV.